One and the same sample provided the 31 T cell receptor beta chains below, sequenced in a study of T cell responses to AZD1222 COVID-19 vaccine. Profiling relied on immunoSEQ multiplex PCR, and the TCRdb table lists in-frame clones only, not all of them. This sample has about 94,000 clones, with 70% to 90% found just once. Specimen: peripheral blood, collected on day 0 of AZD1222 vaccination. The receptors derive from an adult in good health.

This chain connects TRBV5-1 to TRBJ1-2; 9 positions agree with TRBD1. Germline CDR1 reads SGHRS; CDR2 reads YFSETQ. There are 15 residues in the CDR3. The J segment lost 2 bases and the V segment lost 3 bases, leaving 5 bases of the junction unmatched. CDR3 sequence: CASSSSGTGNYGYTF. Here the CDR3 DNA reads TGCGCCAGCAGCTCCTCCGGGACAGGGAACTATGGCTACACCTTC.

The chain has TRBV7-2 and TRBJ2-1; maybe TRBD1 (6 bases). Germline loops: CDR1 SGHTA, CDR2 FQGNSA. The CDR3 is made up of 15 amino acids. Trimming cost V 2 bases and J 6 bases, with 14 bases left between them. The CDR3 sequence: CASSLRAGESNEQFF. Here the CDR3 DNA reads TGTGCCAGCAGCTTAAGGGCAGGGGAGAGCAATGAGCAGTTCTTC.

DNA for the CDR3: TGTGCCAGCACCCAGGACAGATGGGCCAACGTCCTGACTTTC. It specifies CASTQDRWANVLTF. The gene calls are TRBV2 and TRBJ2-6; a possible D gene is TRBD1 (6 bases). Germline CDR1 reads SNHLY; CDR2 reads FYNNEI. Trimming stripped 7 bases from V and 5 bases from J, with 12 bases between. The CDR3 sequence is 14 residues long.

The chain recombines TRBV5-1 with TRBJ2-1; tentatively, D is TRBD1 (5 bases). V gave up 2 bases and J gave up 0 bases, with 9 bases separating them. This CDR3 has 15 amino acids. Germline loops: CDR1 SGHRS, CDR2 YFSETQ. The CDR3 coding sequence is TGCGCCAGCAGCTTACAGGTGAACTCCTACAATGAGCAGTTCTTC. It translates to CASSLQVNSYNEQFF.

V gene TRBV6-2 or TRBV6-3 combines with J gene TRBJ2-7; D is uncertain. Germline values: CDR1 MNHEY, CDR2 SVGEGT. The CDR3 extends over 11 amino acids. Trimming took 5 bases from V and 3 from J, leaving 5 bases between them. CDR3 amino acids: CASSTFYEQYF. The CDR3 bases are TGTGCCAGCAGTACCTTCTACGAGCAGTACTTC.

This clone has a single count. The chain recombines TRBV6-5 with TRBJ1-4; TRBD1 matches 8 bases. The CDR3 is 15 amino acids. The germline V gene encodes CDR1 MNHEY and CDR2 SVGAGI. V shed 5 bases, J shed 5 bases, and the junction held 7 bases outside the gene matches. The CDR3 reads CASSQLQGENEKLFF. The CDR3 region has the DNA TGTGCCAGCAGTCAATTACAGGGGGAAAATGAAAAACTGTTTTTT.

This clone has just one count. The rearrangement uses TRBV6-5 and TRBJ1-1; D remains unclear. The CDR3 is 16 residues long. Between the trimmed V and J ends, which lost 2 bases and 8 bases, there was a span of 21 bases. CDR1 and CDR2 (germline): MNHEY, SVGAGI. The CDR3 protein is CASSYPQTRQASEAFF. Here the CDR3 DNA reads TGTGCCAGCAGTTACCCACAGACTCGGCAGGCCTCCGAAGCTTTCTTT.

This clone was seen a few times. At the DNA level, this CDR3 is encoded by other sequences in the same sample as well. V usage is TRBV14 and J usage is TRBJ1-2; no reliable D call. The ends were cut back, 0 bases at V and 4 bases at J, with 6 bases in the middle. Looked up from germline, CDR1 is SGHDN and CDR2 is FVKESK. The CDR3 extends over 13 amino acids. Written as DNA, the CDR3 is TGTGCCAGCAGCCAAGATTACAGCTATGGCTACACCTTC. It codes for CASSQDYSYGYTF.

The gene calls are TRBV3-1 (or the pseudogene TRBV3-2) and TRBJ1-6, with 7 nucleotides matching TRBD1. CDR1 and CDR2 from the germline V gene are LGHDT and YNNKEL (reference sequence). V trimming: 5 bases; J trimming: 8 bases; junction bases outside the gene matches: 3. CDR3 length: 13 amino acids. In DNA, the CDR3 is TGTGCCAGCAGCTCCAGGGGGTATTCACCCCTCCACTTT. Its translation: CASSSRGYSPLHF.

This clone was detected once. CDR3 in DNA: TGTGCCAGCAGCCGGACAGACAATCAGCCCCAGCATTTT. It is translated as CASSRTDNQPQHF. The chain uses TRBV6-5 and TRBJ1-5, with a possible D match to TRBD1 (6 bases). There are 13 residues in the CDR3. The germline V gene has CDR1 MNHEY and CDR2 SVGAGI. Trimming stripped 6 bases from V and 3 bases from J, with 9 bases between.

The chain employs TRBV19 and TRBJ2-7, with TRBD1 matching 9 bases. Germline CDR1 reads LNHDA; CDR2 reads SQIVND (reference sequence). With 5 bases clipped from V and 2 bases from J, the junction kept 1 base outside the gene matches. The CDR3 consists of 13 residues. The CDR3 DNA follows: TGTGCCAGTAGTGGGACAGGGACCTACGAGCAGTACTTC. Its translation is CASSGTGTYEQYF.

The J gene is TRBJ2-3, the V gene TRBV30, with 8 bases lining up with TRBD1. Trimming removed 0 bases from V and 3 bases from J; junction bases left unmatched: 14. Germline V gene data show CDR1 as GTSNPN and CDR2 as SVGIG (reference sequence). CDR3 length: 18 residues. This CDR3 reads CAWSVPFPGTGGTDTQYF. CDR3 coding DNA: TGTGCCTGGAGTGTACCATTCCCCGGGACAGGTGGGACAGATACGCAGTATTTT.

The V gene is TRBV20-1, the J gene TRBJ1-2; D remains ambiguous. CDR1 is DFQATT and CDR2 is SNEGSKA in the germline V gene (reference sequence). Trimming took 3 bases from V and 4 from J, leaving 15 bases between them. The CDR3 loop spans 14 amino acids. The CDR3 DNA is TGCAGTGCTAGTCCTACGGGCGGCGGCTATGGCTACACCTTC. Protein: CSASPTGGGYGYTF.

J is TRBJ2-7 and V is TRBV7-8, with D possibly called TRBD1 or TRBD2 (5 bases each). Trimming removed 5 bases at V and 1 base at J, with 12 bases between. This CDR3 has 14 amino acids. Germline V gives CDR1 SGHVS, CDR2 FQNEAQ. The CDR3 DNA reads TGTGCCAGCAGCCCGGGACGATTTTCCTACGAGCAGTACTTC. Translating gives CASSPGRFSYEQYF. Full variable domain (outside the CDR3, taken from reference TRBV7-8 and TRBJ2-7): GAGVSQSPRYKVAKRGQDVALRCDPISGHVSLFWYQQALGQGPEFLTYFQNEAQLDKSGLPSDRFFAERPEGSVSTLKIQRTQQEDSAVYLCASSPGRFSYEQYFGPGTRLTVT.

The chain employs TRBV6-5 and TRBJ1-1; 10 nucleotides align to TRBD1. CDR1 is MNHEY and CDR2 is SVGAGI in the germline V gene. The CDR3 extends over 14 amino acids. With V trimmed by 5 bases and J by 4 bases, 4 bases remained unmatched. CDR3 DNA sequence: TGTGCCAGCAGTCGACAGGGGGCGGGCACTGAAGCTTTCTTT. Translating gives CASSRQGAGTEAFF.

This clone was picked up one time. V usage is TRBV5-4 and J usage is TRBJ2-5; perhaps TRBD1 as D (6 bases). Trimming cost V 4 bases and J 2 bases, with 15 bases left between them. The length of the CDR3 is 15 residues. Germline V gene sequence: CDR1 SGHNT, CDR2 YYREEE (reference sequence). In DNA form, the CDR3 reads TGTGCCAGCAGCCCACCTACAGGGCCACAAGAGACCCAGTACTTC. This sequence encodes CASSPPTGPQETQYF.

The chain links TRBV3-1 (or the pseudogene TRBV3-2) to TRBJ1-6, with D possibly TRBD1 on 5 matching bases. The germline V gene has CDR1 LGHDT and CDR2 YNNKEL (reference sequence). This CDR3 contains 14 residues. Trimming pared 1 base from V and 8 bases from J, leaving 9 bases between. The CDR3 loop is CASSQGREYSPLHF. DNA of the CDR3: TGTGCCAGCAGCCAAGGCAGGGAATATTCACCCCTCCACTTT.

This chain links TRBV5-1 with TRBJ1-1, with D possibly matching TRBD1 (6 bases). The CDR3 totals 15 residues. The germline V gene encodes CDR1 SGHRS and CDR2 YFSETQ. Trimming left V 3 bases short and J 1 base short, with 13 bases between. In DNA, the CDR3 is TGCGCCAGCAGCTCCCGACAGGAGCCGAACACTGAAGCTTTCTTT. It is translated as CASSSRQEPNTEAFF.

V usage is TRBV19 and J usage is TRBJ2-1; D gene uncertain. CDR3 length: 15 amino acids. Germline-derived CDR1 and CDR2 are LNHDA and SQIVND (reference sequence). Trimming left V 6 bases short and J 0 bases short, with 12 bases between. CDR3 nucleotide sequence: TGTGCCAGTAGAGCAGCAGCGAGCTCCTACAATGAGCAGTTCTTC. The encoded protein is CASRAAASSYNEQFF.

The CDR3 here is CASTPDRGTYEQYF. The DNA for the CDR3 is TGTGCCAGCACCCCGGACAGGGGTACCTACGAGCAGTACTTC. The chain uses TRBV6-5 and TRBJ2-7; 9 bases fit TRBD1. CDR3 length equals 14 residues. Germline lookup yields CDR1 MNHEY and CDR2 SVGAGI. V shed 7 bases and J 2 bases; nucleotides not matched to a gene: 6.

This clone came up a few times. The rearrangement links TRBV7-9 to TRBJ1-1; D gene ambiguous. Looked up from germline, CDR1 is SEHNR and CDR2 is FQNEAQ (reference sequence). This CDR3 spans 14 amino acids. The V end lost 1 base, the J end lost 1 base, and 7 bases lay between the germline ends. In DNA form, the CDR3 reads TGTGCCAGCAGCTTAGGAGCCGCGAACACTGAAGCTTTCTTT. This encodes CASSLGAANTEAFF.

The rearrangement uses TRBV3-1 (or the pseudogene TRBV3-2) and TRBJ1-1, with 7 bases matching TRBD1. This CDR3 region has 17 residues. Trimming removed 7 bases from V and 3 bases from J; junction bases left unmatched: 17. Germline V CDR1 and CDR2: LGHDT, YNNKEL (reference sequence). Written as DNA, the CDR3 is TGTGCCAGCAAGGGACCCGACGGGAGGGGGCGTGACACTGAAGCTTTCTTT. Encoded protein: CASKGPDGRGRDTEAFF.

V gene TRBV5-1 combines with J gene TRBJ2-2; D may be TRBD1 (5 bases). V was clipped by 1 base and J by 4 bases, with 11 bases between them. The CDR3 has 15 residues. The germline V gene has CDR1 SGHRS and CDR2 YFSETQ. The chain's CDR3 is CASSLTQGSTGELFF. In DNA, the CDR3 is TGCGCCAGCAGCTTGACCCAGGGCTCCACCGGGGAGCTGTTTTTT.

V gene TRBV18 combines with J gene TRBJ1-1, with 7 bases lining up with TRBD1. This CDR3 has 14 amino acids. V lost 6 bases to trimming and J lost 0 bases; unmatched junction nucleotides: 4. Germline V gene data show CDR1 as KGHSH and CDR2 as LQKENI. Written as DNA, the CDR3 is TGTGCCAGCTCCCGGGGACAGATGAACACTGAAGCTTTCTTT. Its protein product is CASSRGQMNTEAFF.

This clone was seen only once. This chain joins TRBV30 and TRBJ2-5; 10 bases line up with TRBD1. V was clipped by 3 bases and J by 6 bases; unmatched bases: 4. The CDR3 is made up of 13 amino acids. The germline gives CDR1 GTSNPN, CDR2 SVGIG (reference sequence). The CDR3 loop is CAWRGQGQQTQYF. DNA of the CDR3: TGTGCCTGGAGGGGACAGGGGCAGCAGACCCAGTACTTC.

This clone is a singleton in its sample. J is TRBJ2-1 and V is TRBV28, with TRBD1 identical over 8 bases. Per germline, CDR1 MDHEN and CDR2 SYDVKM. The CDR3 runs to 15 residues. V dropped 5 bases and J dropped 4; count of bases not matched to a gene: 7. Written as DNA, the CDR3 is TGTGCCAGCAGTCCCCGGGACAGGCCGTACAATGAGCAGTTCTTC. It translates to CASSPRDRPYNEQFF.

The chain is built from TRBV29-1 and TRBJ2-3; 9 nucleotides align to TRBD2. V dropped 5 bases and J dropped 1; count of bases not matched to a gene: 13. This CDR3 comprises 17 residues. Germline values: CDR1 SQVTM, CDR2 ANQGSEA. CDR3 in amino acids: CSVRGGGAGSGTDTQYF. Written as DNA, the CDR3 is TGCAGCGTTAGGGGCGGGGGGGCCGGTTCCGGCACAGATACGCAGTATTTT.

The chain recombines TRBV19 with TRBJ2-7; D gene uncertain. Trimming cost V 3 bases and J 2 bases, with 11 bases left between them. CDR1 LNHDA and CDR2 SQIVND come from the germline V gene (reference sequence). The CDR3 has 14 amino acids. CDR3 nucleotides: TGTGCCAGTAGTATCTCAGGTTTGACCTACGAGCAGTACTTC. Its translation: CASSISGLTYEQYF.

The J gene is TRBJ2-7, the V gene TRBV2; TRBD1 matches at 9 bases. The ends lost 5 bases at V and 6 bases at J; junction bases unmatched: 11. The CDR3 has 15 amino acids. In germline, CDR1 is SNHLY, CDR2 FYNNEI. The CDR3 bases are TGTGCCAGCAGTCCCCAGGGACAGGGAGCTTCCGAGCAGTACTTC. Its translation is CASSPQGQGASEQYF.

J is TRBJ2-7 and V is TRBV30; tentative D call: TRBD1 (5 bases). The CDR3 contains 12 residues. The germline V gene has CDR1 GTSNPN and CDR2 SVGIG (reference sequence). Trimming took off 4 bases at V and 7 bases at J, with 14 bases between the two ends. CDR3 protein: CAWKRQTLEQYF. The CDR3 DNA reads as TGTGCCTGGAAGAGACAGACTTTAGAGCAGTACTTC.

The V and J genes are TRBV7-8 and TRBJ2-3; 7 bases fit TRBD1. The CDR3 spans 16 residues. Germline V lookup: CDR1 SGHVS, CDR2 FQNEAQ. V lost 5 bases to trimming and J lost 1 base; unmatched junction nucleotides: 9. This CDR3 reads CASSPERQGGTDTQYF. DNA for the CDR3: TGTGCCAGCAGCCCGGAACGACAGGGAGGCACAGATACGCAGTATTTT. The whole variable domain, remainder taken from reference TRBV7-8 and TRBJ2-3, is GAGVSQSPRYKVAKRGQDVALRCDPISGHVSLFWYQQALGQGPEFLTYFQNEAQLDKSGLPSDRFFAERPEGSVSTLKIQRTQQEDSAVYLCASSPERQGGTDTQYFGPGTRLTVL.